The 21 T cell receptor beta chains below were found in one sample sequenced in a study of T cell responses to AZD1222 COVID-19 vaccine. Some clones are missing from TCRdb's copy, which holds only in-frame ones; the method was immunoSEQ multiplex PCR. The sample includes some 150,000 clones, roughly nine tenths of them seen just once. The material was peripheral blood, obtained on day 0 of AZD1222 vaccination. These receptors came from an adult in good health.

Note on this clone: A junction boundary mismatches the germline segment, possibly from a read error. This rearrangement joins TRBV3-1 (or the pseudogene TRBV3-2) to TRBJ2-1; no reliable D call. This CDR3 has 15 amino acids. CDR1 is LGHDT, CDR2 YNNKEL, per germline (reference sequence). The CDR3: CASSQDIGSFNEQFF. In DNA form, the CDR3 reads TGTGCCAGCAGCCAAGACATCGGGTCCTTCAATGAGCAGTTCTTC.

The CDR3 sequence is CASSLGGAQGNTIYF. The CDR3 nucleotides are TGCGCCAGCAGCTTGGGAGGGGCGCAGGGAAACACCATATATTTT. The chain employs TRBV5-1 and TRBJ1-3; D possibly corresponds to TRBD1 (5 bases). Trimming took off 0 bases at V and 4 bases at J, with 11 bases between the two ends. Germline V gene lookup returns CDR1 SGHRS and CDR2 YFSETQ. There are 15 residues in the CDR3.

This chain links TRBV7-9 with TRBJ2-5, with TRBD2 matching over 12 bases. CDR1 and CDR2 from the germline V gene are SEHNR and FQNEAQ (reference sequence). V lost 5 bases to trimming and J lost 2 bases; unmatched junction nucleotides: 3. The CDR3 has 15 amino acids. The CDR3: CASSPGTSGQETQYF. CDR3 sequence (DNA): TGTGCCAGCAGCCCCGGGACTAGCGGGCAAGAGACCCAGTACTTC.

This chain connects TRBV7-2 to TRBJ2-1; 8 bases line up with TRBD2. In germline, CDR1 is SGHTA, CDR2 FQGNSA. The V gene end was trimmed by 1 base and the J gene end by 8 bases; junction bases not matched to a gene: 10. The CDR3 sequence is 16 residues long. CDR3 in amino acids: CASSLGYGRAVDEQFF. The CDR3 DNA reads as TGTGCCAGCAGCTTAGGGTACGGGAGGGCCGTTGATGAGCAGTTCTTC.

The CDR3 spells CASSSQINEQFF. The CDR3 DNA sequence: TGTGCCAGCAGCTCCCAAATTAATGAGCAGTTCTTC. The rearrangement links TRBV11-3 to TRBJ2-1; D not certain. Trimming took 4 bases from V and 7 from J, leaving 8 bases between them. This CDR3 has 12 residues. Germline values: CDR1 SGHNT, CDR2 YENEEA. Supplemented by reference TRBV11-3 and TRBJ2-1, the full variable domain reads EAGVVQSPRYKIIEKKQPVAFWCNPISGHNTLYWYLQNLGQGPELLIRYENEEAVDDSQLPKDRFSAERLKGVDSTLKIQPAELGDSAVYLCASSSQINEQFFGPGTRLTVL.

Here the CDR3 DNA reads TGTGCCACCAGTAAGGGACAGGCCACAGATACGCAGTATTTT. This codes for CATSKGQATDTQYF. The chain carries TRBV24-1 and TRBJ2-3; 8 bases fit TRBD1. Germline loops: CDR1 KGHDR, CDR2 SFDVKD. CDR3 length equals 14 residues. The V segment lost 6 bases and the J segment 2 bases; nucleotides outside the gene matches: 3.

This chain connects TRBV5-1 to TRBJ2-7; D uncertain. The CDR3 is made up of 13 amino acids. The V end lost 0 bases, the J end lost 4 bases, and 8 bases lay between the germline ends. Germline V gene lookup returns CDR1 SGHRS and CDR2 YFSETQ. The chain's CDR3 is CASSLAGNYEQYF. CDR3 DNA: TGCGCCAGCAGCTTGGCCGGTAATTACGAGCAGTACTTC.

The V and J genes are TRBV20-1 and TRBJ1-1, with D possibly being TRBD1 (5 bases). CDR3 length: 11 amino acids. V lost 3 bases and J 11 bases, leaving 13 bases between the germline ends. The germline gives CDR1 DFQATT, CDR2 SNEGSKA (reference sequence). CDR3 nucleotides: TGCAGTGCTAGGGTGGGGGGTTCGGCTTTCTTT. Translating gives CSARVGGSAFF.

This clone has just one count. This chain links TRBV7-3 with TRBJ1-6; D remains unclear. This CDR3 comprises 12 residues. Between the trimmed V and J ends, which lost 3 bases and 13 bases, there was a span of 10 bases. Germline-derived CDR1 and CDR2 are SGHTA and FQGTGA. The CDR3 spells CASSLNRVPLHF. In DNA, the CDR3 is TGTGCCAGCAGCTTGAACCGGGTCCCCCTCCACTTT. Full variable domain (rest looked up from reference TRBV7-3 and TRBJ1-6): GAGVSQTPSNKVTEKGKYVELRCDPISGHTALYWYRQSLGQGPEFLIYFQGTGAADDSGLPNDRFFAVRPEGSVSTLKIQRTERGDSAVYLCASSLNRVPLHFGNGTRLTVT.

The genes are TRBV27 and TRBJ2-3, with 7 bases that match TRBD2. The germline CDR1 and CDR2 sequences are MNHEY and SMNVEV (reference sequence). This CDR3 is built from 16 residues. Trimming took 3 bases from V and 3 from J; bases not matched to a gene: 9. The CDR3 region is CASSFGTTLGTDTQYF. As DNA, the CDR3 is TGTGCCAGCAGTTTCGGGACTACCTTGGGGACAGATACGCAGTATTTT.

The chain joins TRBV24-1 to TRBJ1-1; unclear D gene. Germline CDR1 KGHDR, CDR2 SFDVKD. V dropped 4 bases and J dropped 1 base, with 6 bases sitting between them. CDR3 length equals 13 residues. In DNA, the CDR3 is TGTGCCACCAGTGACCGACAGAACACTGAAGCTTTCTTT. Its translation: CATSDRQNTEAFF.

Many counts were recorded for this clone. The J gene is TRBJ2-1, the V gene TRBV6-4; D may correspond to TRBD1 or TRBD2 (5 bases each). Trimming stripped 0 bases from V and 10 bases from J, with 16 bases between. The CDR3 sequence is 15 residues long. The germline gives CDR1 MRHNA, CDR2 SNTAGT. The CDR3 spells CASSDSKGTLDEQFF. The CDR3 bases are TGTGCCAGCAGTGACTCGAAGGGGACGCTGGACGAGCAGTTCTTC.

This clone was seen a handful of times. This sequence joins TRBV9 and TRBJ2-3; a possible D gene is TRBD2 (6 bases). Germline V lookup: CDR1 SGDLS, CDR2 YYNGEE. V was pared by 3 bases and J by 9 bases, with 20 bases between. The CDR3 totals 15 residues. This chain's CDR3 is CASSALGVEGDTQYF. The CDR3 DNA is TGTGCCAGCAGCGCCCTTGGCGTGGAGGGAGACACGCAGTATTTT.

This rearrangement joins TRBV3-1 (or the pseudogene TRBV3-2) to TRBJ1-2; D unresolved. The CDR3 spans 14 residues. Germline values: CDR1 LGHDT, CDR2 YNNKEL (reference sequence). Deletions cut 0 bases from V and 3 bases from J, with 8 bases between. The CDR3 region has the DNA TGTGCCAGCAGCCAAGAGGGCCGGTACTATGGCTACACCTTC. Encoded protein: CASSQEGRYYGYTF.

V is TRBV9 and J is TRBJ2-2, with D maybe TRBD2 (5 bases). Trimming removed 2 bases at V and 6 bases at J, with 5 bases between. CDR3 length: 12 residues. Germline V lookup: CDR1 SGDLS, CDR2 YYNGEE. CDR3 in DNA: TGTGCCAGCAGCGTGGACTCCGGGGAGCTGTTTTTT. Translation gives CASSVDSGELFF. Filled out from reference TRBV9 and TRBJ2-2, the complete variable domain reads DSGVTQTPKHLITATGQRVTLRCSPRSGDLSVYWYQQSLDQGLQFLIQYYNGEERAKGNILERFSAQQFPDLHSELNLSSLELGDSALYFCASSVDSGELFFGEGSRLTVL.

CDR3 amino acids: CASSDWGPRGGELFF. The CDR3 coding sequence is TGTGCCAGCAGTGATTGGGGACCTCGGGGCGGGGAGCTGTTTTTT. This chain connects TRBV2 to TRBJ2-2, with D possibly called TRBD1 or TRBD2 (5 bases each). Germline CDR1 and CDR2: SNHLY and FYNNEI. The CDR3 runs 15 residues. The V end lost 3 bases, the J end lost 7 bases, and 15 bases lay between the germline ends.

The chain has TRBV18 and TRBJ2-3; maybe TRBD1 (6 bases). Germline-derived CDR1 and CDR2 are KGHSH and LQKENI. The V and J ends lost 5 bases and 1 base respectively, with 13 bases between them. The CDR3 has 15 amino acids. CDR3 sequence: CASSTRGRGTDTQYF. DNA of the CDR3: TGTGCCAGCTCAACCAGGGGACGGGGCACAGATACGCAGTATTTT.

V usage is TRBV19 and J usage is TRBJ1-6; the D is unclear. Per the germline V gene, CDR1 is LNHDA and CDR2 is SQIVND (reference sequence). This CDR3 has 12 residues. Trimming pared 2 bases from V and 7 bases from J, leaving 3 bases between. The CDR3 nucleotides are TGTGCCAGTAGTATACCCAATTCACCCCTCCACTTT. Amino acid sequence: CASSIPNSPLHF.

This chain links TRBV5-4 with TRBJ2-7; weak D call: TRBD2 (5 bases). Germline V gene data show CDR1 as SGHNT and CDR2 as YYREEE (reference sequence). The CDR3 consists of 14 residues. The V gene lost 0 bases and the J gene lost 3 bases, with 10 bases spanning the gap. The CDR3 DNA follows: TGTGCCAGCAGCTTGGAGACTAACCACTACGAGCAGTACTTC. Translation gives CASSLETNHYEQYF.

The genes are TRBV20-1 and TRBJ2-7, with 9 bases matching TRBD1. The V gene end was trimmed by 3 bases and the J gene end by 1 base; junction bases not matched to a gene: 7. Germline V gives CDR1 DFQATT, CDR2 SNEGSKA (reference sequence). CDR3 length equals 15 residues. The CDR3 spells CSASREGQGSYEQYF. CDR3 sequence (DNA): TGCAGTGCTAGTAGGGAAGGACAGGGGTCCTACGAGCAGTACTTC.

The chain carries TRBV7-2 and TRBJ1-3; D ambiguous. This CDR3 spans 15 amino acids. Germline loops: CDR1 SGHTA, CDR2 FQGNSA. V gave up 2 bases and J gave up 1 base, with 9 bases separating them. The CDR3 nucleotides read TGTGCCAGCAGCTTAATGCCCTTATCTGGAAACACCATATATTTT. Protein sequence: CASSLMPLSGNTIYF.